The rows below give T cell receptor beta chains drawn from one sample of a study of control samples from healthy donors and cancer patients. Only in-frame clones appear in the TCRdb table, and some are missing; sequencing was by immunoSEQ multiplex PCR. This sample has roughly 190,000 clones, with about nine tenths found just once. Sequenced material: blood. Receptors originate from a woman in her twenties or thirties in good health. Both conserved end residues are part of each CDR3. Fields, in order: clone size, J gene, D gene, V gene, CDR3 DNA, CDR3 protein. The D gene is left open where the match is weak. Some rows mark clone size as missing; the rest say once, few, many or name a class of expanded clone.

size: NA
J: TRBJ2-2
D: NA
V: TRBV9
DNA: TGTGCCAGCAGCGTAGGTGGGTTATCCACCGGGGAGCTGTTTTTT
CDR3: CASSVGGLSTGELFF

size: NA
J: TRBJ2-3
D: NA
V: TRBV5-1
DNA: TGCGCCAGCAGCTTGGGGGACACAGATACGCAGTATTTT
CDR3: CASSLGDTDTQYF

size: NA
J: TRBJ2-1
D: TRBD2
V: TRBV7-2
DNA: TGTGCCAGCAGCCCGCGACTAGCGCGCAATGAGCAGTTCTTC
CDR3: CASSPRLARNEQFF

size: NA
J: TRBJ2-7
D: TRBD2
V: TRBV5-8
DNA: TGTGCCAGCAGCTCCCGACTAGCGGGAGGATACGAGCAGTACTTC
CDR3: CASSSRLAGGYEQYF

size: NA
J: TRBJ2-5
D: TRBD1
V: TRBV3-1/TRBV3-2
DNA: TGTGCCAGCAGCCAAATGACAGGGGACGAGACCCAGTACTTC
CDR3: CASSQMTGDETQYF

size: once
J: TRBJ2-1
D: TRBD2
V: TRBV10-3
DNA: TGTGCCATCAGTAAGACTAGCGGGAGATCTTATGAGCAGTTCTTC
CDR3: CAISKTSGRSYEQFF

size: NA
J: TRBJ2-7
D: TRBD1
V: TRBV18
DNA: TGTGCCAGTCGACCGGGACAGGGGCCCTACGAGCAGTACTTC
CDR3: CASRPGQGPYEQYF

size: NA
J: TRBJ2-1
D: TRBD2
V: TRBV5-1
DNA: TGCGCCAGCAGCTTGGGTGCGCGGGAGGGCCAGTTCTTC
CDR3: CASSLGAREGQFF

size: few
J: TRBJ1-2
D: TRBD1
V: TRBV6-5
DNA: TGTGCCAGCAGCGGACAGGGAGCCCGCTATGGCTACACCTTC
CDR3: CASSGQGARYGYTF

size: NA
J: TRBJ1-2
D: NA
V: TRBV6-1
DNA: TGTGCCAGCAGTGAAGCGCGGCAGGGCGGCTATGGCTACACCTTC
CDR3: CASSEARQGGYGYTF

size: NA
J: TRBJ2-3
D: NA
V: TRBV28
DNA: TGTGCCAGCAGGCCCACAGGGGCGGGGGATACGCAGTATTTT
CDR3: CASRPTGAGDTQYF

size: NA
J: TRBJ2-3
D: NA
V: TRBV29-1
DNA: TGCAGCGTTGAACTGCTCAGAGATACGCAGTATTTT
CDR3: CSVELLRDTQYF

size: NA
J: TRBJ1-5
D: TRBD1
V: TRBV5-6
DNA: TGTGCCAGCAGCTTGGGGGACAGGGAAGTCAATCAGCCCCAGCATTTT
CDR3: CASSLGDREVNQPQHF

size: NA
J: TRBJ2-7
D: TRBD1
V: TRBV5-1
DNA: TGCGCCAGCAAAGGGACAGATAAATTCTACGAGCAGTACTTC
CDR3: CASKGTDKFYEQYF

size: NA
J: TRBJ2-5
D: NA
V: TRBV15
DNA: TGTGCCACCAGCAGAGATCAAACAGGGTCAGAGACCCAGTACTTC
CDR3: CATSRDQTGSETQYF

size: NA
J: TRBJ2-5
D: TRBD2
V: TRBV15
DNA: TGTGCCACCAGCAGAGGACTAGCGGGAGGGGCGGAGACCCAGTACTTC
CDR3: CATSRGLAGGAETQYF

size: NA
J: TRBJ1-6
D: NA
V: TRBV18
DNA: TGTGCCAGCTCACCACGCGTCGCGGATAATTCACCCCTCCACTTT
CDR3: CASSPRVADNSPLHF

size: NA
J: TRBJ1-1
D: NA
V: TRBV28
DNA: TGTGCCAGCACCTTACGAGGGTCTAGTGAAGCTTTCTTT
CDR3: CASTLRGSSEAFF

size: NA
J: TRBJ2-3
D: TRBD1
V: TRBV5-6
DNA: TGTGCCAGCAGCCTAGACAGGGCCACAGATACGCAGTATTTT
CDR3: CASSLDRATDTQYF

size: few
J: TRBJ2-3
D: TRBD2
V: TRBV2
DNA: TGTGCCAGCAGCGCTGAACTAGCGGGGGGTACAGATACGCAGTATTTT
CDR3: CASSAELAGGTDTQYF

size: NA
J: TRBJ1-1
D: TRBD1
V: TRBV5-1
DNA: TGCGCCAGCAGCTTGGGGACAGGGGGGAAGAACACTGAAGCTTTCTTT
CDR3: CASSLGTGGKNTEAFF

size: once
J: TRBJ2-7
D: NA
V: TRBV6-2/TRBV6-3
DNA: TGTGCCAGCAGTGATGAATACGAGCAGTACTTC
CDR3: CASSDEYEQYF

size: NA
J: TRBJ2-2
D: NA
V: TRBV24-1
DNA: TGTGCCACCAGTGAGCCAACTACCGGGGAGCTGTTTTTT
CDR3: CATSEPTTGELFF

size: NA
J: TRBJ2-1
D: TRBD2
V: TRBV7-2
DNA: TGTGCCAGCAGCGACCGGACTAGCGGGAGGGCCCGGCAGTTCTTC
CDR3: CASSDRTSGRARQFF

size: NA
J: TRBJ2-7
D: TRBD1
V: TRBV5-6
DNA: TGTGCCAGCAGCTTGGGGGACAGGTCCTACGAGCAGTACTTC
CDR3: CASSLGDRSYEQYF

size: NA
J: TRBJ1-1
D: NA
V: TRBV19
DNA: TGTGCCAGTAGTATTTTAGGACAACTTAACACTGAAGCTTTCTTT
CDR3: CASSILGQLNTEAFF

size: NA
J: TRBJ2-3
D: TRBD2
V: TRBV11-2
DNA: TGTGCCAGCAGCTCTGGACTAGCGGGGGTGCCGCAGTATTTT
CDR3: CASSSGLAGVPQYF

size: NA
J: TRBJ1-6
D: NA
V: TRBV3-1/TRBV3-2
DNA: TGTGCCAGCAGCCAAGTTTCTGGCAGGGGAGGGTCACCCCTCCACTTT
CDR3: CASSQVSGRGGSPLHF

size: few
J: TRBJ1-1
D: NA
V: TRBV30
DNA: TGTGCCTGGAGTGAGGAGGGTCTCACTGAAGCTTTCTTT
CDR3: CAWSEEGLTEAFF

size: NA
J: TRBJ1-2
D: NA
V: TRBV7-2
DNA: TGTGCCAGCAGCTTATACGGGGCCCCTAACTATGGCTACACCTTC
CDR3: CASSLYGAPNYGYTF

size: NA
J: TRBJ2-2
D: NA
V: TRBV7-3
DNA: TGTGCCAGCAGCTTAACGTCTGGGTGGAACACCGGGGAGCTGTTTTTT
CDR3: CASSLTSGWNTGELFF

size: NA
J: TRBJ2-6
D: NA
V: TRBV18
DNA: TGTGCCAGCTCACCACAGACAGCCTCTGGGGCCAACGTCCTGACTTTC
CDR3: CASSPQTASGANVLTF

size: NA
J: TRBJ1-1
D: NA
V: TRBV27
DNA: TGTGCCAGCAAGACGGGGAACACTGAAGCTTTCTTT
CDR3: CASKTGNTEAFF

size: once
J: TRBJ2-7
D: NA
V: TRBV11-3
DNA: TGTGCCAGCAGCTTAGGGGGGAGAAATAACGAGCAGTACTTC
CDR3: CASSLGGRNNEQYF

size: NA
J: TRBJ2-3
D: TRBD2
V: TRBV6-5
DNA: TGTGCCAGCAGCCGGACTAGCGATTACACAGATACGCAGTATTTT
CDR3: CASSRTSDYTDTQYF

size: NA
J: TRBJ1-2
D: NA
V: TRBV5-5
DNA: TGTGCCAGCAGCTTTGCCGGTGCTAACTATGGCTACACCTTC
CDR3: CASSFAGANYGYTF

size: NA
J: TRBJ2-3
D: TRBD2
V: TRBV6-4
DNA: TGTGCCAGCAGTGAGTCTAGCGGGGGCACAGATACGCAGTATTTT
CDR3: CASSESSGGTDTQYF

size: NA
J: TRBJ2-7
D: TRBD2
V: TRBV5-6
DNA: TGTGCCAGCAGCTTGATGCTAGCGGGGGGGCCGGGGTACGAGCAGTACTTC
CDR3: CASSLMLAGGPGYEQYF

size: NA
J: TRBJ1-1
D: NA
V: TRBV4-3
DNA: TGCGCCAGCAGCCAAGGATCGGGGAACACTGAAGCTTTCTTT
CDR3: CASSQGSGNTEAFF

size: NA
J: TRBJ2-7
D: NA
V: TRBV5-1
DNA: TGCGCCAGCAGCTTGTTGAGTGACTCCTACGAGCAGTACTTC
CDR3: CASSLLSDSYEQYF

size: NA
J: TRBJ2-3
D: TRBD2
V: TRBV19
DNA: TGTGCCAGTAGGAGACTAGCGGGGGGGCCAGATACGCAGTATTTT
CDR3: CASRRLAGGPDTQYF

size: NA
J: TRBJ2-3
D: TRBD2
V: TRBV19
DNA: TGTGCCAGTAGTCCCGGACTAGCGGCTAGCACAGATACGCAGTATTTT
CDR3: CASSPGLAASTDTQYF

size: NA
J: TRBJ2-1
D: NA
V: TRBV19
DNA: TGTGCCAGTAGACCGGGACAATCTAGCGGATTCTCCTACAATGAGCAGTTCTTC
CDR3: CASRPGQSSGFSYNEQFF

size: NA
J: TRBJ2-3
D: TRBD2
V: TRBV29-1
DNA: TGCAGCGTTGAAGTCACGGGAGGGGTAGATACGCAGTATTTT
CDR3: CSVEVTGGVDTQYF

size: once
J: TRBJ1-5
D: NA
V: TRBV28
DNA: TGTGCCAGCAGTTTAGCAGGGTCTAGCAATCAGCCCCAGCATTTT
CDR3: CASSLAGSSNQPQHF

size: NA
J: TRBJ1-2
D: NA
V: TRBV6-5
DNA: TGTGCCAGCAGTTCGGGGGCGAACTATGGCTACACCTTC
CDR3: CASSSGANYGYTF

size: once
J: TRBJ2-1
D: TRBD1
V: TRBV7-9
DNA: TGTGCCAGCAGCCCCCGGACAGGGGACAATGAGCAGTTCTTC
CDR3: CASSPRTGDNEQFF

size: NA
J: TRBJ2-3
D: NA
V: TRBV19
DNA: TGTGCCAGTAGTAACCGGGACACTTACACAGATACGCAGTATTTT
CDR3: CASSNRDTYTDTQYF

size: NA
J: TRBJ2-7
D: TRBD1
V: TRBV28
DNA: TGTGCCAGTAGACAGGGATACGAGCAGTACTTC
CDR3: CASRQGYEQYF

size: NA
J: TRBJ1-3
D: TRBD1
V: TRBV6-5
DNA: TGTGCCAGCAGTTACGGGACAGGGTTCTCTGGAAACACCATATATTTT
CDR3: CASSYGTGFSGNTIYF

size: NA
J: TRBJ1-4
D: NA
V: TRBV4-1
DNA: TGCGCCAGCAGCCAAGACGGCGCGAGGGGGGCTAATGAAAAACTGTTTTTT
CDR3: CASSQDGARGANEKLFF

size: NA
J: TRBJ2-5
D: NA
V: TRBV4-3
DNA: TGCGCCAGCAGCCAAGAAAGGGGGACCCAAGAGACCCAGTACTTC
CDR3: CASSQERGTQETQYF

size: NA
J: TRBJ2-6
D: NA
V: TRBV4-3
DNA: TGCGCCAGCAGCCAGGAGGGGGCGGGGGGGGCCAACGTCCTGACTTTC
CDR3: CASSQEGAGGANVLTF

size: NA
J: TRBJ2-3
D: NA
V: TRBV28
DNA: TGTGCCAGCAGTCCCACGACAGCCTCGGACACAGATACGCAGTATTTT
CDR3: CASSPTTASDTDTQYF

size: NA
J: TRBJ1-2
D: NA
V: TRBV19
DNA: TGTGCCAGTACCACAGGGATTGGCTACACCTTC
CDR3: CASTTGIGYTF

size: few
J: TRBJ1-2
D: TRBD1
V: TRBV27
DNA: TGTGCCAGCAGTTTAGGACAGGGCTATGGCTACACCTTC
CDR3: CASSLGQGYGYTF

size: NA
J: TRBJ2-5
D: TRBD2
V: TRBV4-1
DNA: TGCGCCAGCAGCCAAACGGGAGCGGGGGAGACCCAGTACTTC
CDR3: CASSQTGAGETQYF